This T cell receptor beta chain stems from a study of blood T cell repertoires in COVID-19. Looking at the study overall: Spain, Italy and the United States supplied samples that represented acute and convalescent COVID-19. The cDNA or gDNA used as material had been derived from T cells, B-cell-depleted T cells, or PBMCs.

Methods used by the authors: From reference gene primer amplification, estimates of nucleated cell counts were derived. Here immunoSEQ multiplex PCR was the method, and the copy in TCRdb shows in-frame clones only, minus some. The V and J calls and the clone size are those of that table, but D and trimming were determined from the DNA. In the table there are about 210,000 clones, over 75% of which are singletons. Followed longitudinally, the Seattle patients had been enrolled during active infection. V lost 3 bases to trimming and J lost 4 bases; unmatched junction nucleotides: 7. The CDR3 length is 15 residues. Per the germline V gene, CDR1 is SEHNR and CDR2 is FQNEAQ (reference sequence).

V usage is TRBV7-9 and J usage is TRBJ1-1; 8 bases are shared with TRBD1. The sequenced sample consisted of peripheral blood. The sequence derives from a woman aged 70 to 79 with COVID-19, enrolled during active disease. Here the CDR3 reads CASSFSAGGGTEAFF. Here the CDR3 DNA reads TGTGCCAGCAGCTTTAGTGCAGGGGGCGGCACTGAAGCTTTCTTT.